Included here is one TCR beta chain sequence, with context. Using immunoSEQ multiplex PCR, the repertoire was profiled, and TCRdb retains in-frame clones only, with some absent. The table lists more than 12,000 clones, 70% of them singletons, with under 7% in the top ten. The data are from a study of T cell repertoires in ileal Crohn's disease. This sequence originates from an adult with Crohn's disease. Sequenced: ileal tissue.

CDR3: CASSPRGGDNTGELFF. The CDR3 DNA reads TGTGCCAGCTCACCCCGCGGGGGCGATAACACCGGGGAGCTGTTTTTT. This chain joins TRBV18 and TRBJ2-2; TRBD2 is a possible D gene (7 bases). V lost 3 bases and J 2 bases, leaving 13 bases between the germline ends. This CDR3 region has 16 residues. CDR1 is KGHSH and CDR2 is LQKENI in the germline V gene.